This T cell receptor (beta chain) was obtained from a study of blood T cell repertoires in COVID-19. Looking at the study overall: Collection of acute and convalescent COVID-19 samples took place in the United States, Italy and Spain. PBMCs, B-cell-depleted T cells, or T cells were the source of the cDNA or gDNA that made up the material.

CDR1 is GTSNPN and CDR2 is SVGIG in the germline V gene (reference sequence). The germline V and J ends were trimmed by 0 bases and 0 bases, with 12 bases remaining between them. The CDR3 runs to 16 residues. In the authors' workflow: Estimated nucleated cell counts came from reference gene primer amplification. The table came from immunoSEQ multiplex PCR; TCRdb's copy has only in-frame clones and leaves some out. V and J calls and clone size come straight from that table; D and trimming were deduced from the DNA. Here the sample spans about 200,000 clones, roughly 78% being singletons. The V and J genes are TRBV30 and TRBJ1-3; D is undetermined. Sample: peripheral blood. The TCR sequence derives from a woman over 75 with active or convalescent COVID-19. The CDR3 DNA is TGTGCCTGGAGTGTACTGGTTGGGCACTCTGGAAACACCATATATTTT. It encodes CAWSVLVGHSGNTIYF.